The 6 T cell receptor beta chains given below trace back to one sample, sequenced in a study of T-cell reconstitution after alpha-beta-depleted transplantation in children. Preparation of the TCRbeta library used unique molecular identifiers. Using its own MiXCR run on the PCR reads, TCRdb lists one record per CDR3 protein. The sample lists about 610,000 distinct CDR3 sequences; roughly a tenth were seen once. The specimen comprised PBMCs from the stem cell graft donor, sampled from the stem cell graft. The origin of the receptors is a human donor who donated a stem cell graft to a child with acute myeloid leukemia.

CDR3: CSARVRVGSLTDTQYF. As DNA, the CDR3 is TGCAGTGCTAGAGTCCGCGTCGGGAGTCTAACAGATACGCAGTATTTT. J is TRBJ2-3 and V is TRBV20-1; weak D call: TRBD2 (6 bases). V was shortened by 1 base and J by 3 bases, with 17 bases between the two germline ends. The germline V gene has CDR1 DFQATT and CDR2 SNEGSKA (reference sequence). This CDR3 comprises 16 residues.

This clonotype turned up a few times. The chain links TRBV7-9 to TRBJ2-7; a possible D gene is TRBD1 (5 bases). From germline, CDR1 is SEHNR and CDR2 FQNEAQ (reference sequence). V gave up 4 bases and J gave up 5 bases, with 15 bases separating them. The CDR3 spans 14 residues. CDR3 amino acids: CASSSQGRGNEQYF. The CDR3, as DNA: TGTGCCAGCAGCTCGCAGGGAAGAGGAAACGAGCAGTACTTC.

There are many counts of this clonotype. V usage is TRBV7-2 and J usage is TRBJ2-1; 9 nucleotides match TRBD2. The V and J ends lost 4 bases and 8 bases, in that order; junction bases with no gene match: 12. CDR3 length: 16 amino acids. The germline V gene encodes CDR1 SGHTA and CDR2 FQGNSA. This CDR3 reads CASSYRGGRAGDEQFF. The CDR3 DNA is TGTGCCAGCAGCTACAGGGGCGGGAGGGCCGGCGATGAGCAGTTCTTC.

This clonotype was counted only a few times. The chain uses TRBV5-1 and TRBJ1-1; D gene uncertain. Trimming took 1 base from V and 4 from J, leaving 14 bases between them. In germline, CDR1 is SGHRS, CDR2 YFSETQ. This CDR3 comprises 15 residues. CDR3 residues: CASSLSAREGTEAFF. The CDR3 DNA reads as TGCGCCAGCAGCTTGTCTGCTCGGGAGGGCACTGAAGCTTTCTTT.

This clonotype was observed a handful of times. This chain connects TRBV29-1 to TRBJ2-3, with D maybe TRBD1 (5 bases). Germline CDR1 reads SQVTM; CDR2 reads ANQGSEA. CDR3 length: 13 residues. V was pared by 2 bases and J by 3 bases, with 9 bases between. The CDR3 DNA is TGCAGCGTTGAATTCCAGGGTACAGATACGCAGTATTTT. As protein: CSVEFQGTDTQYF.

The V call is TRBV30, the J call TRBJ2-7, with D tentatively TRBD2 (5 bases). This CDR3 contains 14 residues. Germline CDR1 GTSNPN, CDR2 SVGIG (reference sequence). Trimming took off 0 bases at V and 7 bases at J, with 16 bases between the two ends. CDR3 region: CAWSVRGTTGEQYF. As DNA, the CDR3 is TGTGCCTGGAGTGTACGAGGAACGACGGGGGAGCAGTACTTC. Full variable domain (missing parts from reference TRBV30 and TRBJ2-7): SQTIHQWPATLVQPVGSPLSLECTVEGTSNPNLYWYRQAAGRGLQLLFYSVGIGQISSEVPQNLSASRPQDRQFILSSKKLLLSDSGFYLCAWSVRGTTGEQYFGPGTRLTVT.